This TCR beta chain was recorded in a study of cytomegalovirus exposure and HLA in healthy donors. Germline assignment: CDR1 SGHDT and CDR2 YYEEEE. CDR3 size: 14 residues. V lost 3 bases to trimming and J lost 8 bases, with 17 bases between them. The PCR had 60 Vbeta and 13 Jbeta primers. Libraries were prepared by immunoSEQ multiplex PCR; TCRdb keeps only in-frame clonotypes and omits some of them. The sample consists of 200,000 to 250,000 clones, about 80% of them appearing once. V usage is TRBV5-6 and J usage is TRBJ1-2; D is possibly TRBD1 (5 bases). This TCR derives from a girl between 5 and 17 years old in good health and CMV-seronegative. The sample consisted of PBMCs. CDR3 nucleotide sequence: TGTGCCAGCAGCTGGCAGGGTTCCCCTGGGGGCTACACCTTC. Its protein product is CASSWQGSPGGYTF.